The entry below describes one TCR beta chain. Libraries were prepared by immunoSEQ multiplex PCR; TCRdb keeps only in-frame clonotypes and omits some of them. The sample contains 170,000 or so clones, about 82% of which appear only once. The data derive from a study of blood T cell repertoires in COVID-19. About the research overall: T cells, B-cell-depleted T cells, or PBMCs provided the cDNA or gDNA that served as material.

From germline, CDR1 is SGHAT and CDR2 FQNNGV. With 6 bases clipped from V and 4 bases from J, the junction kept 11 bases outside the gene matches. The CDR3 has 16 residues. The sequenced sample was peripheral blood. The J gene is TRBJ1-3, the V gene TRBV11-2; the match to TRBD1 covers 8 bases. This receptor was obtained from a man aged 50 or older with active or convalescent COVID-19. The CDR3 DNA is TGTGCCAGCAGTTACAAAACAGGGGGAGTAGGAAACACCATATATTTT. Residues: CASSYKTGGVGNTIYF.